Listed here are 2 T cell receptor beta chains from one sample, sequenced in a study of blood T cell repertoires in COVID-19. The method was immunoSEQ multiplex PCR; TCRdb's version includes in-frame clones alone and lacks a portion of them. This table has about 43,000 clones, about nine tenths appearing once. The sample consisted of peripheral blood. The receptors originated from a man aged 55 to 70 with active COVID-19.

The chain is built from TRBV6-6 and TRBJ2-2; 8 nucleotides match TRBD2. The CDR3 has 13 amino acids. V shed 6 bases, J shed 6 bases, and the junction held 3 bases outside the gene matches. Germline CDR1 and CDR2: MNHNY and SVGAGI (reference sequence). The DNA of the CDR3 is TGTGCCAGCAGCGGGGGGGCGGCCGGGGAGCTGTTTTTT. Translated, it gives CASSGGAAGELFF.

The J gene is TRBJ2-1, the V gene TRBV27, with D tentatively TRBD2 (6 bases). V was cut by 3 bases and J by 5 bases, with 11 bases left in between. Germline CDR1 MNHEY, CDR2 SMNVEV (reference sequence). The CDR3 spans 14 residues. The CDR3 protein is CASSFRESHNEQFF. The CDR3 region has the DNA TGTGCCAGCAGTTTCCGGGAGAGTCACAATGAGCAGTTCTTC.